Following are 31 T cell receptor beta chains from one sample sequenced in a study of CD8 T cells in Susac syndrome. RNA, at roughly 0.45 to 1 ug, was reverse transcribed with random hexamers. Each CDR3 protein gets one entry after TCRdb re-called the immunoSEQ multiplex PCR reads with MiXCR. The sample records over 100,000 distinct CDR3 sequences, about 95% being singletons. The sequencing input was CD4+ T cells from PBMCs. Receptors were obtained from a human donor in good health.

The chain carries TRBV7-2 and TRBJ2-6; D is perhaps TRBD2 (5 bases). Per germline, CDR1 SGHTA and CDR2 FQGNSA. The ends were cut back, 5 bases at V and 0 bases at J, with 11 bases in the middle. CDR3 length equals 16 residues. The chain's CDR3 is CASSNRGVSGANVLTF. The DNA of the CDR3 is TGTGCCAGCAGCAACCGGGGAGTCTCTGGGGCCAACGTCCTGACTTTC.

This sequence joins TRBV7-2 and TRBJ2-4, with no clear D. The CDR3 consists of 16 residues. Germline V CDR1 and CDR2: SGHTA, FQGNSA. Trimming took 5 bases from V and 0 from J, leaving 14 bases between them. In nucleotides, the CDR3 is TGTGCCAGCAGCCCCTTCTCCGAGATAGCCAAAAACATTCAGTACTTC. This sequence encodes CASSPFSEIAKNIQYF.

The chain links TRBV4-2 to TRBJ2-7; D is perhaps TRBD2 (5 bases). The CDR3 is 17 residues long. The ends were cut back, 5 bases at V and 2 bases at J, with 22 bases in the middle. Germline assignment: CDR1 LGHNA and CDR2 YNFKEQ. CDR3 residues: CASSFASQRLSTYEQYF. CDR3 bases: TGTGCCAGCAGCTTTGCTAGCCAGCGGTTATCCACCTACGAGCAGTACTTC.

The CDR3 loop is CASSQDSWGGQETQYF. DNA for the CDR3: TGCGCCAGCAGCCAAGATAGCTGGGGCGGACAAGAGACCCAGTACTTC. The V and J genes are TRBV4-3 and TRBJ2-5; perhaps TRBD1 as D (5 bases). Germline CDR1 is LGHNA and CDR2 is YSLEER. This CDR3 has 16 residues. V lost 0 bases and J lost 2, with 13 bases in between.

The rearrangement links TRBV30 to TRBJ2-5; D perhaps matches TRBD1 (6 bases). V was pared by 5 bases and J by 4 bases, with 20 bases between. Per germline, CDR1 GTSNPN and CDR2 SVGIG (reference sequence). The CDR3 is 15 amino acids. CDR3: CAWGQQGIPSETQYF. The CDR3 DNA is TGTGCCTGGGGGCAACAGGGAATACCGTCAGAGACCCAGTACTTC.

V and J are TRBV5-1 and TRBJ1-1, with D possibly being TRBD1 (5 bases). The CDR3 has 14 amino acids. Germline CDR1 reads SGHRS; CDR2 reads YFSETQ. Trimming took off 3 bases at V and 4 bases at J, with 13 bases between the two ends. The CDR3 is CASSSGTPTTEAFF. The CDR3 bases are TGCGCCAGCAGCTCCGGGACCCCGACCACTGAAGCTTTCTTT.

The V and J genes are TRBV29-1 and TRBJ2-3; TRBD1 matches 7 bases. Germline CDR1 SQVTM, CDR2 ANQGSEA. Germline trimming cut 7 bases from V and 0 bases from J; bases unmatched to any gene: 16. There are 17 residues in the CDR3. The CDR3 DNA follows: TGCAGCGCCGCACCTCACAACAGGGGAGCTAGCACAGATACGCAGTATTTT. Translating gives CSAAPHNRGASTDTQYF.

This clonotype appeared a single time. This rearrangement joins TRBV29-1 to TRBJ2-5, with 9 bases that match TRBD2. CDR1 SQVTM and CDR2 ANQGSEA come from the germline V gene. Trimming at V came to 4 bases and at J to 5 bases, leaving 8 bases not matched to a gene. This CDR3 has 14 residues. Written as DNA, the CDR3 is TGCAGCGTTGGGCGGGGGGGGCTGGCCGAGACCCAGTACTTC. Its protein product is CSVGRGGLAETQYF.

This clonotype came up once. The V and J genes are TRBV3-1 and TRBJ2-3; 11 bases are shared with TRBD2. J gave up 2 bases and V 2 bases, and 3 bases lay outside the gene matches. CDR3 size: 16 residues. Germline CDR1 reads LGHDT; CDR2 reads YNNKEL (reference sequence). The CDR3 coding sequence is TGTGCCAGCAGCCAACGACTAGCGGGGACCACAGATACGCAGTATTTT. Its protein product is CASSQRLAGTTDTQYF.

This chain connects TRBV6-1 to TRBJ2-5, with D tentatively TRBD2 (6 bases). The CDR3 is 18 amino acids. V was shortened by 5 bases and J by 1 base, with 23 bases between the two germline ends. Germline lookup yields CDR1 MNHNS and CDR2 SASEGT. The CDR3 nucleotides are TGTGCCAGCAGTAGGGATTGGGACTCACCAGACTCCCAAGAGACCCAGTACTTC. Encoded protein: CASSRDWDSPDSQETQYF.

The genes are TRBV7-9 and TRBJ1-4, with 7 positions matching TRBD1. CDR3 length: 14 residues. Losses at the gene ends were 5 bases for V and 8 bases for J; bases not matched to a gene: 8. The germline gives CDR1 SEHNR, CDR2 FQNEAQ (reference sequence). The CDR3 reads CASSAGQTREKLFF. CDR3 DNA sequence: TGTGCCAGCAGCGCGGGACAGACCAGGGAAAAACTGTTTTTT.

This sequence joins TRBV3-1 and TRBJ1-1; 11 bases are a match to TRBD1. The germline gives CDR1 LGHDT, CDR2 YNNKEL (reference sequence). Unmatched junction bases numbered 2, after V lost 3 bases and J lost 5 bases. This CDR3 is built from 14 residues. CDR3 sequence: CASSHGTGGTEAFF. In DNA, the CDR3 is TGTGCCAGCAGCCACGGGACAGGGGGGACTGAAGCTTTCTTT.

V is TRBV7-2 and J is TRBJ2-3; 8 bases line up with TRBD2. This CDR3 spans 16 amino acids. Losses at the gene ends were 5 bases for V and 4 bases for J; bases not matched to a gene: 11. The germline gives CDR1 SGHTA, CDR2 FQGNSA. The CDR3 DNA reads TGTGCCAGCAGCCCCCGATGGAGCGGGGGTGCAGATACGCAGTATTTT. This gives the protein CASSPRWSGGADTQYF.

The count of this clonotype is one. Here the CDR3 reads CSVEDHRAETQYF. The CDR3 nucleotides are TGCAGCGTTGAAGATCACAGGGCGGAGACCCAGTACTTC. The V call is TRBV29-1, the J call TRBJ2-5, with D possibly matching TRBD1 (6 bases). Trimming took off 0 bases at V and 5 bases at J, with 10 bases between the two ends. The CDR3 runs 13 residues. Germline V gene data show CDR1 as SQVTM and CDR2 as ANQGSEA.

This clonotype was found once. The chain combines TRBV12-3 or TRBV12-4 with TRBJ2-3; D possibly corresponds to TRBD2 (5 bases). The CDR3 length is 14 residues. Trimming took off 5 bases at V and 1 base at J, with 10 bases between the two ends. This CDR3 is CASSPSGRTDTQYF. DNA for the CDR3: TGTGCCAGCAGTCCCAGCGGACGCACAGATACGCAGTATTTT.

The rearrangement joins TRBV28 to TRBJ1-2, with D maybe TRBD1 (5 bases). This CDR3 contains 13 residues. Germline V gene lookup returns CDR1 MDHEN and CDR2 SYDVKM. With 3 bases removed from V and 6 bases from J, the gap between germline ends came to 11 bases. CDR3 DNA sequence: TGTGCCAGCAGTTTGGGGGTCTGGGATGGCTACACCTTC. Its translation: CASSLGVWDGYTF.

V is TRBV6-6 and J is TRBJ1-1; a weak D match, TRBD1 (5 bases). Germline CDR1 and CDR2: MNHNY and SVGAGI (reference sequence). V was pared by 11 bases and J by 1 base, with 14 bases between. CDR3 length equals 13 residues. The CDR3 nucleotides read TGTGCCGCAGCCCCGGGGACGAACACTGAAGCTTTCTTT. Translated, it gives CAAAPGTNTEAFF.

To note about this clonotype: At one of its ends the junction is not consistent with the germline gene, which may arise from a read error. J is TRBJ2-3 and V is TRBV20-1; D call uncertain. This CDR3 is built from 12 residues. The germline V gene encodes CDR1 DFQATT and CDR2 SNEGSKA (reference sequence). DNA for the CDR3: TGCAGTATGCTAGAGAGCACTGATACGCAGTATTTT. Protein sequence: CSMLESTDTQYF.

The chain joins TRBV29-1 to TRBJ2-5; 12 bases are a match to TRBD1. The ends lost 8 bases at V and 4 bases at J; junction bases unmatched: 2. The germline gives CDR1 SQVTM, CDR2 ANQGSEA. The CDR3 is 12 amino acids. The CDR3 loop reads CSTGQGAETQYF. In DNA form, the CDR3 reads TGCAGCACGGGACAGGGGGCAGAGACCCAGTACTTC. The full variable domain, its missing parts supplied by reference TRBV29-1 and TRBJ2-5, is SAVISQKPSRDICQRGTSLTIQCQVDSQVTMMFWYRQQPGQSLTLIATANQGSEATYESGFVIDKFPISRPNLTFSTLTVSNMSPEDSSIYLCSTGQGAETQYFGPGTRLLVL.

V and J are TRBV4-2 and TRBJ2-1; TRBD2 matches 8 bases. This CDR3 is 16 amino acids long. Trimming removed 3 bases from V and 6 bases from J; junction bases left unmatched: 10. CDR1 and CDR2 from the germline V gene are LGHNA and YNFKEQ. Here the CDR3 DNA reads TGTGCCAGCAGCCAGGAGAGCGGGAGAGTCGTCAATGAGCAGTTCTTC. This codes for CASSQESGRVVNEQFF.

The CDR3 loop reads CASSFGQGSNEQFF. CDR3 bases: TGCGCCAGCAGCTTCGGACAGGGTTCCAATGAGCAGTTCTTC. The chain has TRBV5-1 and TRBJ2-1; 8 bases match TRBD1. This CDR3 has 14 amino acids. Germline V gene lookup returns CDR1 SGHRS and CDR2 YFSETQ. Unmatched junction bases numbered 4, after V lost 2 bases and J lost 6 bases.

J is TRBJ2-3 and V is TRBV2; TRBD1 aligns across 8 bases. The CDR3 length is 14 residues. The germline V gene encodes CDR1 SNHLY and CDR2 FYNNEI. The ends lost 11 bases at V and 2 bases at J; junction bases unmatched: 9. CDR3 nucleotide sequence: TGTGCCTGCGCACGGGACAGGTCCACAGATACGCAGTATTTT. Its protein is CACARDRSTDTQYF.

The chain links TRBV6-2 or TRBV6-3 to TRBJ2-2, with 7 bases identical to TRBD1. The V gene end was trimmed by 5 bases and the J gene end by 3 bases; junction bases not matched to a gene: 6. CDR3 length equals 15 residues. Germline-derived CDR1 and CDR2 are MNHEY and SVGEGT. CDR3 in DNA: TGTGCCAGCAGTGCACAGGGGTCCTACACCGGGGAGCTGTTTTTT. Protein product: CASSAQGSYTGELFF.

The V call is TRBV5-1, the J call TRBJ1-2; TRBD1 matches at 7 bases. V lost 1 base and J lost 7; bases outside the gene matches: 7. The CDR3 loop spans 14 amino acids. Germline V gene data show CDR1 as SGHRS and CDR2 as YFSETQ. This CDR3 reads CASSLSGTDVGYTF. For the CDR3, the DNA is TGCGCCAGCAGCTTGTCCGGGACAGACGTTGGCTACACCTTC.

The gene calls are TRBV4-3 and TRBJ2-2; tentatively, D is TRBD1 (6 bases). This CDR3 contains 16 residues. Germline V gene data show CDR1 as LGHNA and CDR2 as YSLEER. Trimming took off 4 bases at V and 0 bases at J, with 12 bases between the two ends. The CDR3, as DNA: TGCGCCAGCAGCCCCTTCCCAGGGGCGAACACCGGGGAGCTGTTTTTT. Residues: CASSPFPGANTGELFF.

The chain is built from TRBV7-2 and TRBJ2-3; D may correspond to TRBD1 or TRBD2 (5 bases each). Trimming took 5 bases from V and 0 from J, leaving 15 bases between them. Looked up from germline, CDR1 is SGHTA and CDR2 is FQGNSA. CDR3 length: 16 amino acids. DNA for the CDR3: TGTGCCAGCAGCCCCCTTGGGGGATGGAGCACAGATACGCAGTATTTT. This gives the protein CASSPLGGWSTDTQYF.

The V gene is TRBV20-1, the J gene TRBJ2-2; 8 nucleotides line up with TRBD2. The germline gives CDR1 DFQATT, CDR2 SNEGSKA (reference sequence). The CDR3 spans 17 residues. J was trimmed by 7 bases and V by 1 base; bases with no gene match: 14. CDR3 sequence reads: CSARVVGGSAGGGELFF. CDR3 bases: TGCAGTGCTAGAGTAGTGGGGGGAAGCGCGGGAGGCGGGGAGCTGTTTTTT.

The rearrangement uses TRBV24-1 and TRBJ1-2; TRBD1 might be the D (5 bases). CDR3 length: 13 amino acids. Trimming took off 6 bases at V and 6 bases at J, with 13 bases between the two ends. Germline assignment: CDR1 KGHDR and CDR2 SFDVKD. The CDR3 here is CATSQGREHGYTF. Here the CDR3 DNA reads TGTGCCACCAGTCAAGGCAGGGAACATGGCTACACCTTC.

V is TRBV7-8 and J is TRBJ1-1; D might be TRBD1 (5 bases). Germline V lookup: CDR1 SGHVS, CDR2 FQNEAQ. The CDR3 spans 13 residues. The V end was cut by 1 base, the J end by 5 bases, with 8 bases between. The CDR3 DNA reads TGTGCCAGCAGCTTAGGGGCAGGGACTGAAGCTTTCTTT. Translating it yields CASSLGAGTEAFF.

The chain couples TRBV20-1 to TRBJ2-3; 9 bases are a match to TRBD2. V was clipped by 3 bases and J by 1 base; unmatched bases: 2. The CDR3 contains 14 residues. Germline V gene sequence: CDR1 DFQATT, CDR2 SNEGSKA (reference sequence). The DNA for the CDR3 is TGCAGTGCTAGGACTAGCGGACGCACAGATACGCAGTATTTT. Protein product: CSARTSGRTDTQYF.

The chain couples TRBV12-3 or TRBV12-4 to TRBJ1-5; D gene ambiguous. Trimming took 3 bases from V and 6 from J, leaving 9 bases between them. The CDR3 covers 13 residues. The CDR3 DNA reads TGTGCCAGCAGTTTCGGGGAACGTCAGCCCCAGCATTTT. Its translation: CASSFGERQPQHF.